The source of this TCR beta chain is a study of T cell changes during pregnancy in multiple sclerosis (dated by TCRdb to the late 2010s). Turning to the overall study: The study examined how the T cell repertoire changed over the course of pregnancy in women with multiple sclerosis.

Comments on this clone: What this receptor recognizes is not known. Per-base quality was not reported, and no clone a single base away is much larger than it.

Receptors were amplified or captured by the immunoSEQ multiplex PCR assay. TCRdb limited this immuneACCESS table to in-frame rearrangements with V and J called. A share of clones is missing; checked studies link under half to unresolved V genes, and the rest is unexplained. A total of under 50,000 clones appear in this sample, 92% of them only once. The top ten clonotypes cover approximately 5% of the sample. The clonotype was recovered from a female donor with multiple sclerosis, enrolled in a pregnancy study. The sample consisted of CD8+ T cells from peripheral blood mononuclear cells, taken in the third trimester of pregnancy.

The nucleotide sequence is TGTGCCAGCAGCCCTATTCGTGGGACAGTGACCTACGAGCAGTACTTC. This translates into CASSPIRGTVTYEQYF. The V and J genes are TRBV7-8 and TRBJ2-7, with 7 bases aligning to TRBD1. Trimming takes 5 bases off V and 2 bases off J; junction bases not matched to a gene: 12. Reading from cysteine to phenylalanine, the CDR3 counts 16 amino acids. Only the CDR3 region is kept as DNA, spanning 48 bases read in frame from base 1. The germline V gene gives CDR1 as SGHVS and CDR2 as FQNEAQ. With the rest looked up from the reference TRBV7-8 and TRBJ2-7 genes rather than sequenced, the full variable domain is GAGVSQSPRYKVAKRGQDVALRCDPISGHVSLFWYQQALGQGPEFLTYFQNEAQLDKSGLPSDRFFAERPEGSVSTLKIQRTQQEDSAVYLCASSPIRGTVTYEQYFGPGTRLTVT.